Below are 15 T cell receptor beta chains sequenced from a single sample in a study of prognosis after radiotherapy for stage I lung cancer. Amplification of the TCR beta CDR3 (from genomic DNA) was done by two-round multiplex PCR. Primers specific to each TRBV and TRBJ gene drove first-round PCR. TCRdb analysed the multiplex PCR reads with MiXCR anew, one entry per CDR3 protein. The sample lists about 27,000 distinct CDR3 sequences; about 43% were seen once. Material: PBMCs, obtained before or after stereotactic body radiation therapy (not recorded which). The receptors stem from a donor of 50 years or more with non-small cell lung cancer.

This clonotype came up many times. The chain is built from TRBV24-1 and TRBJ2-7; 9 bases align to TRBD1. This CDR3 comprises 16 residues. J was trimmed by 5 bases and V by 2 bases; bases with no gene match: 9. Germline V gene sequence: CDR1 KGHDR, CDR2 SFDVKD. The CDR3 sequence: CATSDSDRDRDHEQYF. In DNA form, the CDR3 reads TGTGCCACCAGTGATTCTGACCGGGACAGGGACCACGAGCAGTACTTC.

Of note for this clonotype: This is likely an artifact of a read error, given a far larger clone one base away. This chain joins TRBV6-5 and TRBJ2-7, with 8 bases fitting TRBD1. This CDR3 contains 15 residues. Germline CDR1 MNHEY, CDR2 SVGAGI. V shed 5 bases and J 0 bases; nucleotides not matched to a gene: 6. The CDR3 here is CASSTSGGSSYEQYF. CDR3 nucleotides: TGTGCCAGCAGTACTTCAGGGGGCTCCTCCTACGAGCAGTACTTC.

In its sample, this clonotype was seen many times. The CDR3 here is CASSLSTGIEEELFF. The CDR3 nucleotides read TGTGCCAGCAGCTTGAGTACAGGGATCGAGGAGGAACTGTTTTTT. This chain joins TRBV5-4 and TRBJ1-4; a possible D gene is TRBD1 (6 bases). Germline V gene sequence: CDR1 SGHNT, CDR2 YYREEE (reference sequence). This CDR3 contains 15 residues. Trimming left V 1 base short and J 12 bases short, with 19 bases between.

This clonotype showed up many times. The chain employs TRBV12-3 or TRBV12-4 and TRBJ2-5; D might be TRBD2 (6 bases). The V end lost 4 bases, the J end lost 9 bases, and 18 bases lay between the germline ends. This CDR3 contains 14 residues. The CDR3 DNA is TGTGCCAGCAGTTCCGGGGGACGAGGGAGGTCCCAGTACTTC. Its protein is CASSSGGRGRSQYF.

This chain joins TRBV6-2 or TRBV6-3 and TRBJ2-4; 8 bases are a match to TRBD2. J was trimmed by 7 bases and V by 9 bases; bases with no gene match: 17. In germline, CDR1 is MNHEY, CDR2 SVGEGT. The CDR3 is 16 amino acids. The CDR3 DNA follows: TGTGCCAGAAGTGTGGGACTAGAGGGAGGGCAGAACATTCAGTACTTC. This codes for CARSVGLEGGQNIQYF.

About this clonotype: A read error is likely here: a far larger clone is one base away. The rearrangement uses TRBV5-1 and TRBJ2-5, with 13 bases that match TRBD2. The tail of the sequence fits TRBJ2-1 better, so the J call may be wrong. Germline CDR1 and CDR2: SGHRS and YFSETQ. The CDR3 sequence is 16 residues long. The CDR3 is CASSLPTSGRGDEQFF. DNA of the CDR3: TGCGCCAGCAGCTTGCCCACTAGCGGGAGGGGTGATGAGCAGTTCTTC.

This clonotype was found many times. This sequence joins TRBV28 and TRBJ2-3; 7 nucleotides agree with TRBD2. The CDR3 is 14 amino acids. After removal of 5 bases from V and 5 bases from J, the junction contained 7 bases not matched to a gene. CDR1 is MDHEN, CDR2 SYDVKM, per germline. CDR3 coding DNA: TGTGCCAGCAGTCCTAAGCGGGACCTAGATACGCAGTATTTT. Translated: CASSPKRDLDTQYF.

For this clonotype: The junction departs from the called germline gene at one end, perhaps through a read error. CDR3 coding DNA: TGTGCCAGCAGCTTAAAAGTTAACACTGAATCTTTCTTT. Its translation is CASSLKVNTESFF. This chain uses TRBV7-2 with TRBJ1-1; D not resolved. Germline values: CDR1 SGHTA, CDR2 FQGNSA. This CDR3 is 13 amino acids long.

This clonotype occurred many times. This sequence joins TRBV4-2 and TRBJ1-2; 7 bases line up with TRBD1. From germline, CDR1 is LGHNA and CDR2 YNFKEQ. The CDR3 is 18 residues long. The ends lost 2 bases at V and 4 bases at J; junction bases unmatched: 16. The CDR3 region has the DNA TGTGCCAGCAGCCAAACACAGGGGCCACTAACGAGCATCTATGGCTACACCTTC. Translation: CASSQTQGPLTSIYGYTF.

This clonotype was observed a single time. V gene TRBV6-1 combines with J gene TRBJ1-3; TRBD1 agrees at 7 bases. The CDR3 spans 15 residues. Germline loops: CDR1 MNHNS, CDR2 SASEGT. The V and J ends lost 4 bases and 0 bases, in that order; junction bases with no gene match: 3. CDR3 residues: CASSVEGASGNTIYF. The CDR3 nucleotides read TGTGCCAGCAGTGTAGAGGGGGCCTCTGGAAACACCATATATTTT.

To note about this clonotype: The germline gene is not matched at one end of the junction; a read error may be the cause. V gene TRBV9 combines with J gene TRBJ2-3; tentative D call: TRBD1 (5 bases). Germline assignment: CDR1 SGDLS and CDR2 YYNGEE. The CDR3 sequence is 16 residues long. CDR3 nucleotides: TGTGCCAGCAGAGTAGTATGGGGCGGTTGCACAGATACGCAGTATTTT. Protein: CASRVVWGGCTDTQYF.

This clonotype came up many times. The chain employs TRBV5-4 and TRBJ2-3; tentative D call: TRBD2 (5 bases). CDR3 length equals 17 residues. V shed 0 bases and J shed 0 bases, with 14 bases lying between them. In germline, CDR1 is SGHNT, CDR2 YYREEE (reference sequence). For the CDR3, the DNA is TGTGCCAGCAGCTTGGGGGGTGCGGGTAGGAGCACAGATACGCAGTATTTT. Translated, it gives CASSLGGAGRSTDTQYF. The full variable domain, with the rest looked up from reference TRBV5-4 and TRBJ2-3, is ETGVTQSPTHLIKTRGQQVTLRCSSQSGHNTVSWYQQALGQGPQFIFQYYREEENGRGNFPPRFSGLQFPNYSSELNVNALELDDSALYLCASSLGGAGRSTDTQYFGPGTRLTVL.

About this clonotype: Being one base from a much bigger clone, this may be a read error. The V gene is TRBV7-9, the J gene TRBJ2-7; D not certain. V was trimmed by 7 bases and J by 9 bases, leaving 16 bases between them. CDR1 is SEHNR, CDR2 FQNEAQ, per germline (reference sequence). The CDR3 is made up of 12 amino acids. The CDR3 spells CASISTASGQYF. For the CDR3, the DNA is TGTGCCAGCATTTCAACGGCTTCAGGGCAGTACTTC.

The sample holds many counts of this clonotype. Being one base from a much bigger clone, this may be a read error. The chain has TRBV27 and TRBJ2-3; 7 nucleotides line up with TRBD2. In germline, CDR1 is MNHEY, CDR2 SMNVEV (reference sequence). The CDR3 consists of 17 residues. The ends lost 2 bases at V and 2 bases at J; junction bases unmatched: 10. The DNA for the CDR3 is TGTGCCAGCAGTTTAGGGCTAACGGGAGGCGTCACAGATACGCAGTATTTT. Translated: CASSLGLTGGVTDTQYF.

This clonotype was detected many times. The chain combines TRBV28 with TRBJ1-4; 7 bases align to TRBD1. Germline values: CDR1 MDHEN, CDR2 SYDVKM. The CDR3 is 15 amino acids. V gave up 5 bases and J gave up 7 bases; unmatched junction bases: 10. CDR3 loop: CASSPQGLRSEKLFF. The DNA of the CDR3 is TGTGCCAGCAGTCCACAGGGGTTGAGAAGTGAAAAACTGTTTTTT.